These T cell receptor beta chains were read from a single sample in a study of cytomegalovirus exposure and HLA in healthy donors. Libraries were prepared by immunoSEQ multiplex PCR; TCRdb keeps only in-frame clonotypes and omits some of them. The table includes roughly 75,000 clones, approximately 95% detected once. Sequenced: PBMCs. The receptors come from a woman aged 18 to 35 in good health and CMV-seronegative. Both conserved end residues are part of each CDR3. Each record gives: J gene, V gene, D gene, clone size, CDR3 protein, CDR3 DNA. The D gene is left open where the match is weak. Only some rows state a clone size, as once, few, many or a class for expanded clones.

J: TRBJ1-1
V: TRBV7-9
D: -
size: -
CDR3: CASSLLMNTQGGGTEAFF
DNA: TGTGCCAGCAGCCTCCTTATGAATACACAGGGTGGGGGCACTGAAGCTTTCTTT

J: TRBJ1-1
V: TRBV10-3
D: -
size: -
CDR3: CAISVRGTEAFF
DNA: TGTGCCATCAGTGTGAGAGGGACTGAAGCTTTCTTT

J: TRBJ1-1
V: TRBV28
D: -
size: once
CDR3: CASSSIILSKAFF
DNA: TGTGCCAGCAGTTCAATAATCCTAAGCAAAGCTTTCTTT

J: TRBJ1-1
V: TRBV19
D: -
size: once
CDR3: CASSRYPGAEAFF
DNA: TGTGCCAGTAGTAGATATCCAGGGGCTGAAGCTTTCTTT

J: TRBJ1-2
V: TRBV29-1
D: -
size: -
CDR3: CSVEGRSNGYTF
DNA: TGCAGCGTTGAGGGCAGATCAAATGGCTACACCTTC

J: TRBJ1-2
V: TRBV6-5
D: -
size: -
CDR3: CASSYRTAVYGYTF
DNA: TGTGCCAGCAGTTACCGGACAGCAGTCTATGGCTACACCTTC

J: TRBJ2-5
V: TRBV2
D: -
size: few
CDR3: CASTDYGETQYF
DNA: TGTGCCAGCACCGACTACGGCGAGACCCAGTACTTC

J: TRBJ1-5
V: TRBV27
D: -
size: -
CDR3: CASSLFGGISNQPQHF
DNA: TGTGCCAGCAGCCTTTTCGGGGGGATTAGCAATCAGCCCCAGCATTTT

J: TRBJ2-1
V: TRBV7-2
D: -
size: -
CDR3: CASSLRGNHNEQFF
DNA: TGTGCCAGCAGCTTACGGGGGAACCACAATGAGCAGTTCTTC

J: TRBJ1-2
V: TRBV5-1
D: -
size: once
CDR3: CASSLAEDYGYTF
DNA: TGCGCCAGCAGCTTGGCCGAGGATTATGGCTACACCTTC

J: TRBJ1-1
V: TRBV2
D: TRBD1
size: -
CDR3: CASSHDRGRLDGTEAFF
DNA: TGTGCCAGCAGTCACGACAGGGGGCGATTAGATGGCACTGAAGCTTTCTTT

J: TRBJ2-2
V: TRBV6-4
D: TRBD1
size: -
CDR3: CASSAVPGQSLGELFF
DNA: TGTGCCAGCAGTGCCGTACCGGGACAGTCTCTCGGGGAGCTGTTTTTT

J: TRBJ1-2
V: TRBV5-1
D: TRBD1
size: once
CDR3: CASSLTGGHGYTF
DNA: TGCGCCAGCAGCTTGACAGGGGGCCATGGCTACACCTTC

J: TRBJ1-1
V: TRBV6-1
D: TRBD1
size: -
CDR3: CGGGTDVMNTEAFF
DNA: TGTGGGGGCGGGACAGACGTTATGAACACTGAAGCTTTCTTT

J: TRBJ1-5
V: TRBV19
D: -
size: -
CDR3: CASSMRAEDQPQHF
DNA: TGTGCCAGTAGTATGAGGGCAGAGGATCAGCCCCAGCATTTT

J: TRBJ2-3
V: TRBV7-3
D: TRBD2
size: few
CDR3: CASSPGTSTTDTQYF
DNA: TGTGCCAGCAGCCCGGGGACTAGTACTACAGATACGCAGTATTTT

J: TRBJ2-3
V: TRBV29-1
D: -
size: -
CDR3: CSVETGTGFTDTQYF
DNA: TGCAGCGTGGAAACAGGGACCGGGTTCACAGATACGCAGTATTTT

J: TRBJ1-5
V: TRBV6-1
D: -
size: -
CDR3: CASSEGSGVQPQHF
DNA: TGTGCCAGCAGTGAAGGGTCAGGGGTCCAGCCCCAGCATTTT

J: TRBJ2-1
V: TRBV20-1
D: -
size: -
CDR3: CSALSLDEQFF
DNA: TGCAGTGCTCTGTCGCTAGATGAGCAGTTCTTC

J: TRBJ2-2
V: TRBV28
D: -
size: -
CDR3: CASSRTGGAGELFF
DNA: TGTGCCAGCAGTCGGACAGGAGGGGCCGGGGAGCTGTTTTTT

J: TRBJ1-6
V: TRBV10-2
D: TRBD1
size: -
CDR3: CASRTTGGNSPLHF
DNA: TGCGCCAGCAGAACGACAGGGGGAAATTCACCCCTCCACTTT

J: TRBJ2-1
V: TRBV11-1
D: -
size: -
CDR3: CASSLWTASYNEQFF
DNA: TGTGCCAGCAGCTTATGGACAGCCTCCTACAATGAGCAGTTCTTC

J: TRBJ2-7
V: TRBV2
D: TRBD2
size: once
CDR3: CASSEVRSGTSTHEQYF
DNA: TGTGCCAGCAGTGAGGTACGGTCCGGGACTAGCACCCACGAGCAGTACTTC

J: TRBJ2-7
V: TRBV5-1
D: TRBD2
size: -
CDR3: CASSWTSGDNYEQYF
DNA: TGCGCCAGCAGCTGGACTAGCGGGGACAACTACGAGCAGTACTTC

J: TRBJ2-7
V: TRBV9
D: TRBD1
size: -
CDR3: CASSSGTGTSYEQYF
DNA: TGTGCCAGCAGCTCCGGGACAGGGACCTCCTACGAGCAGTACTTC

J: TRBJ2-5
V: TRBV2
D: -
size: -
CDR3: CASSEIRETQYF
DNA: TGTGCCAGCAGTGAGATACGGGAGACCCAGTACTTC

J: TRBJ2-2
V: TRBV28
D: TRBD1
size: -
CDR3: CASRGQGSGELFF
DNA: TGTGCCAGCAGGGGACAGGGATCCGGGGAGCTGTTTTTT

J: TRBJ2-3
V: TRBV11-2
D: TRBD2
size: -
CDR3: CASSYRGSGDLLTDTQYF
DNA: TGTGCCAGCAGCTACCGAGGTAGCGGGGACCTTCTCACAGATACGCAGTATTTT

J: TRBJ1-6
V: TRBV29-1
D: -
size: once
CDR3: CSVARDWNSPLHF
DNA: TGCAGCGTTGCACGAGATTGGAATTCACCCCTCCACTTT

J: TRBJ2-7
V: TRBV6-1
D: TRBD1
size: -
CDR3: CASGSTGQVHLGQYF
DNA: TGTGCCAGCGGTTCTACGGGACAGGTTCATTTAGGGCAGTACTTC

J: TRBJ2-7
V: TRBV18
D: TRBD1
size: -
CDR3: CASSGKGTGTYEQYF
DNA: TGTGCCAGCTCAGGTAAGGGGACAGGCACCTACGAGCAGTACTTC

J: TRBJ2-1
V: TRBV19
D: TRBD1
size: -
CDR3: CASSVRDRGVNEQFF
DNA: TGTGCCAGTAGTGTTCGGGACAGGGGAGTCAATGAGCAGTTCTTC